This TCR beta chain stems from a study of human T cells and chemical hapten exposure. Time point here: healthy volunteer bleed at 2 weeks. Total RNA was isolated from unfractionated whole blood. The CDR3 sequence is 16 residues long. CDR1 and CDR2 from the germline V gene are MGHDK and SYGVNS. Losses at the gene ends were 1 base for V and 3 bases for J; bases not matched to a gene: 5. Via MiXCR, TCRdb re-called the RACE reads, giving one row per CDR3 protein. The sample records approximately 45,000 distinct CDR3 sequences, over 3.5% being singletons. J is TRBJ2-1 and V is TRBV25-1; 8 positions agree with TRBD2. The clonotype originates from a female donor in good health. Some clones in this sample may be carry-over from other donors' samples. The sequenced sample consisted of whole blood. In DNA form, the CDR3 reads TGTGCCAGCAGTGAATTGGATAGCGGGGACTACAATGAGCAGTTCTTC. This codes for CASSELDSGDYNEQFF.